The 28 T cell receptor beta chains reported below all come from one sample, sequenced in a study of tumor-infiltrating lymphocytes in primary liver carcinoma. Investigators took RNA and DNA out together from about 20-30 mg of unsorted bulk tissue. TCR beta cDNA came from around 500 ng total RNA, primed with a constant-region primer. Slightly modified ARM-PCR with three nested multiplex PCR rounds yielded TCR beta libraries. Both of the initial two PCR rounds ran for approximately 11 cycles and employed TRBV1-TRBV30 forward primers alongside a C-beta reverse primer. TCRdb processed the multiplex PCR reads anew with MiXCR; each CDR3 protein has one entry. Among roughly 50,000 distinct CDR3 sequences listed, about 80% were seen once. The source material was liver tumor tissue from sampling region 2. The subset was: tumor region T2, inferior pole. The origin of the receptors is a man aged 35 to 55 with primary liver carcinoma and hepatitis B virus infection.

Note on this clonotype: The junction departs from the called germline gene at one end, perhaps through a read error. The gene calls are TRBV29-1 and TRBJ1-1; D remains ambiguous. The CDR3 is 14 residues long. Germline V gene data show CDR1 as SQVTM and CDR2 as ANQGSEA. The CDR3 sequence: CSVALAGMGTEVFF. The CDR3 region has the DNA TGCAGTGTTGCATTAGCGGGGATGGGAACTGAAGTTTTCTTT. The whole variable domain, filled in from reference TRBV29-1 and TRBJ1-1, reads SAVISQKPSRDICQRGTSLTIQCQVDSQVTMMFWYRQQPGQSLTLIATANQGSEATYESGFVIDKFPISRPNLTFSTLTVSNMSPEDSSIYLCSVALAGMGTEVFFGQGTRLTVV.

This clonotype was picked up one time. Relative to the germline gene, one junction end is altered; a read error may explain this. This CDR3 is CASSLRDSYEHYF. The CDR3 DNA follows: TGTGCTAGCAGTTTAAGGGATTCCTACGAGCACTACTTC. The chain links TRBV28 to TRBJ2-7; no clear D. This CDR3 is built from 13 residues. Per germline, CDR1 MDHEN and CDR2 SYDVKM.

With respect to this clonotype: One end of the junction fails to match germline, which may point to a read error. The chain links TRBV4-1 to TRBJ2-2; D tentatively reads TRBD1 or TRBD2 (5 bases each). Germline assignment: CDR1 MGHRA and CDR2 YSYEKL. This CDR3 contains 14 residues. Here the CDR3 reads CASSQDTGAGELFF. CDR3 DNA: TGCGCCAGCAGCCAAGATACTGGGGCCGGGGAACTGTTTTTT.

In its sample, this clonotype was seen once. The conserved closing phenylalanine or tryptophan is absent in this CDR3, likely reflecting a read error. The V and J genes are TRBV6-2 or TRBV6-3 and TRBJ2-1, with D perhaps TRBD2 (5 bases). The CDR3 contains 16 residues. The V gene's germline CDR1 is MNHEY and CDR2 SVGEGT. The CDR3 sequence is CASSYNLAGVGNGQFL. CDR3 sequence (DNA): TGTGCCAGCAGTTACAACCTAGCTGGAGTCGGTAATGGGCAGTTCTTG.

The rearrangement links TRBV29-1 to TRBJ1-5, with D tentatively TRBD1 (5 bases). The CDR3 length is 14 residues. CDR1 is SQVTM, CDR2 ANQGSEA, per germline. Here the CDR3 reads CRVSGGASNQPQHF. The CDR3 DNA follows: TGCAGAGTGTCCGGGGGAGCTAGCAATCAGCCCCAGCATTTT.

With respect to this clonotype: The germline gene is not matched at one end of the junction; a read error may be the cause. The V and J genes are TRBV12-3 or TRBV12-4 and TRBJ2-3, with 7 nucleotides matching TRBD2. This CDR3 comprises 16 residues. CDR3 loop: CASSSGLKGATGTQYF. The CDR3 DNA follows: TGTGCCAGTAGTTCGGGACTAAAGGGTGCTACAGGTACGCAGTATTTT.

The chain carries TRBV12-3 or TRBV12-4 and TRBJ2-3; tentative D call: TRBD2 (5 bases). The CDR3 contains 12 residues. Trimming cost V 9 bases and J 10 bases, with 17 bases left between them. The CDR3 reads CARNPTTNPQYF. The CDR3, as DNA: TGTGCCAGGAATCCGACTACGAATCCGCAGTATTTT.

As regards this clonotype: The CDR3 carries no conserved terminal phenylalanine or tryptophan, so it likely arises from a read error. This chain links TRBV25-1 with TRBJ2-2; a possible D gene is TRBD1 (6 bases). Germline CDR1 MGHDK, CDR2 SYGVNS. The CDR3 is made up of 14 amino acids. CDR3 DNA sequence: TGTGCCAACAGTGAGTACAGGGACACCAAGGAGCTGTTTCTT. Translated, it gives CANSEYRDTKELFL.

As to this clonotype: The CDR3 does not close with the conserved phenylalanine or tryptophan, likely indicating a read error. This CDR3 is CSVPNGLTRGELFL. CDR3 bases: TGCAGCGTTCCCAACGGACTAACCCGGGGGGAGCTGTTTCTT. The chain joins TRBV29-1 to TRBJ2-2, with D perhaps TRBD2 (6 bases). Per the germline V gene, CDR1 is SQVTM and CDR2 is ANQGSEA. Trimming shortened V by 5 bases and J by 8 bases, and 18 bases separated the two germline ends. CDR3 length equals 14 residues.

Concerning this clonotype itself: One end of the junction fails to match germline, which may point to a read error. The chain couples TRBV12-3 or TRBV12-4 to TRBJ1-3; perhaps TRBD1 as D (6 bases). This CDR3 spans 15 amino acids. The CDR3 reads CASSHLQGFGNTLYF. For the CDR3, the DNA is TGTGCCAGCAGCCACCTACAGGGCTTTGGAAACACCTTATATTTT.

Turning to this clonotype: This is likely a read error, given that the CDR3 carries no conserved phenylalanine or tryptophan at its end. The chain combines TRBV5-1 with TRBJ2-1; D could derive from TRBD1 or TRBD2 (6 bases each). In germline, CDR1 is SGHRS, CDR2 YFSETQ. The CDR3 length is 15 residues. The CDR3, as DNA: TGCGTCAGCAGCTTGGAGGGGGTACTCTACAATGAGCAGTTCTTG. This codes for CVSSLEGVLYNEQFL.

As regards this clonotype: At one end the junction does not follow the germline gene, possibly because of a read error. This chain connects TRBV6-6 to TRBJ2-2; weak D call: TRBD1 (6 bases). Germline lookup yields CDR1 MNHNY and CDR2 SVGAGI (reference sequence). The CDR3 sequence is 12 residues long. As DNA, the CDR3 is TGTGCCAGCAGTTTGGGGGCCGGGGAGTTGTTTTTT. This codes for CASSLGAGELFF.

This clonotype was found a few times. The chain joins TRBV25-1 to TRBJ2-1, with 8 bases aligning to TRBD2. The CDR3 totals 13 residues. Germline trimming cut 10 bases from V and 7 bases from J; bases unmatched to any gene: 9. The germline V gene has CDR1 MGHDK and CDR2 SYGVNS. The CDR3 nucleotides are TGTGCCACCGACCTAGCGGGTCGAAATGAGCAGTTCTTC. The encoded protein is CATDLAGRNEQFF.

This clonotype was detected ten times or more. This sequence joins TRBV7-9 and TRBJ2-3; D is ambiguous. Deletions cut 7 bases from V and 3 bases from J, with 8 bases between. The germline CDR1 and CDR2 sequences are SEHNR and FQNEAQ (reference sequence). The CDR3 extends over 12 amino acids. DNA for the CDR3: TGTGCCAGCAACCCCGGGACAGATACGCAGTATTTT. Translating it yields CASNPGTDTQYF.

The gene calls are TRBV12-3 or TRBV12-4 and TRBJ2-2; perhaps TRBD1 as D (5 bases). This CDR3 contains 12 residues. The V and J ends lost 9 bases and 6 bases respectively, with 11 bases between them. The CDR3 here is CASSIGAGELFF. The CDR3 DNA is TGTGCCAGTAGCATAGGGGCCGGGGAGCTGTTTTTT.

CDR3 loop: CASSGQTNTEAFF. CDR3 nucleotides: TGTGCCAGCTCGGGACAAACGAACACTGAAGCTTTCTTT. The J gene is TRBJ1-1, the V gene TRBV19; maybe TRBD1 (6 bases). Per the germline V gene, CDR1 is LNHDA and CDR2 is SQIVND (reference sequence). This CDR3 is 13 amino acids long. Trimming removed 9 bases from V and 1 base from J, with 12 bases in between.

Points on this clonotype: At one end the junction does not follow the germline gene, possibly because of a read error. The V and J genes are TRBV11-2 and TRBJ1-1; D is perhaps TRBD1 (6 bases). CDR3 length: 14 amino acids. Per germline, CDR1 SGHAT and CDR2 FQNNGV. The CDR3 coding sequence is TGTACCAGCAGCTTAACGGGGGCTTACACTAAAGCTTTCTTT. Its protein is CTSSLTGAYTKAFF.

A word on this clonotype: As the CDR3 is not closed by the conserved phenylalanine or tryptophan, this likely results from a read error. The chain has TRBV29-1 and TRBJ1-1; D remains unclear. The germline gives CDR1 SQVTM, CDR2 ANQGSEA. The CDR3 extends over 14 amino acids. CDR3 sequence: CSIEDRRSNTEAFL. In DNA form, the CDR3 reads TGCAGCATTGAAGATCGACGGTCGAACACTGAAGCTTTCTTA.

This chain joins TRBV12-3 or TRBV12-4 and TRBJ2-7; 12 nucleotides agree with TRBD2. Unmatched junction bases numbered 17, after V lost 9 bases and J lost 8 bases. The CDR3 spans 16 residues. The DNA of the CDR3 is TGTGCCAGGAAAGGACTAGCGGGGAACCCTTCCCACAAGCAGTACTTC. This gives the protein CARKGLAGNPSHKQYF.

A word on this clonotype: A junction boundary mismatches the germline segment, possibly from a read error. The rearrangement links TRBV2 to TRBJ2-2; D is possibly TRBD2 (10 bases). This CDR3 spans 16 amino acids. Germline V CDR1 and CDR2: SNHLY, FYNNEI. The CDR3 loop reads CAISDSLAGQGGELFF. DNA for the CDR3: TGTGCCATCAGTGATTCACTAGCGGGACAGGGCGGGGAGCTGTTTTTT.

The CDR3 sequence is CSVEGAGYTQYF. The CDR3 DNA sequence: TGCAGTGTAGAAGGGGCAGGATATACGCAGTATTTT. The J gene is TRBJ2-3, the V gene TRBV29-1, with D possibly being TRBD1 (5 bases). Germline lookup yields CDR1 SQVTM and CDR2 ANQGSEA. The CDR3 spans 12 residues.

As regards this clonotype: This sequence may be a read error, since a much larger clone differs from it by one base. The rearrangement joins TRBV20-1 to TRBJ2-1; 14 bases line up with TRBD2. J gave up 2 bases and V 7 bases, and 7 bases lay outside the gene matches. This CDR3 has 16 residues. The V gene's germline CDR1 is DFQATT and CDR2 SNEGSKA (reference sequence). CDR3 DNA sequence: TGCAGTGTCCAGACTAGCGGGAGGGCCACCTACAATGAGCAGTTCTTC. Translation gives CSVQTSGRATYNEQFF.

The CDR3 reads CASSLDDPLQIAISTDTQYF. The CDR3 nucleotides are TGTGCCAGCAGCCTCGATGACCCATTGCAGATAGCGATAAGCACAGATACGCAGTATTTT. This chain links TRBV11-2 with TRBJ2-3, with a weak D call TRBD2 (5 bases). The CDR3 has 20 residues. The V end lost 5 bases, the J end lost 0 bases, and 27 bases lay between the germline ends. From germline, CDR1 is SGHAT and CDR2 FQNNGV.

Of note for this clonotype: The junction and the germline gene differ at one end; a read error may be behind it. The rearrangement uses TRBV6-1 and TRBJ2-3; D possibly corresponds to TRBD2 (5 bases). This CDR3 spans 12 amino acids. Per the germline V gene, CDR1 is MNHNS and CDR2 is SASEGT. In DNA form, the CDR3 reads TGTACCAGCAGGAGGACGGGGGATACGCAGTATTTT. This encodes CTSRRTGDTQYF.

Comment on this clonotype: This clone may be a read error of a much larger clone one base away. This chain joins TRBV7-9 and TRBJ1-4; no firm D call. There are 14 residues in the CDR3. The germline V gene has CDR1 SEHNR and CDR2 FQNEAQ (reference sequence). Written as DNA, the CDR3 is TGTGCCAGCAGCCCTCTGGAGACCGGTGAAGAACTGTTTTTT. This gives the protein CASSPLETGEELFF.

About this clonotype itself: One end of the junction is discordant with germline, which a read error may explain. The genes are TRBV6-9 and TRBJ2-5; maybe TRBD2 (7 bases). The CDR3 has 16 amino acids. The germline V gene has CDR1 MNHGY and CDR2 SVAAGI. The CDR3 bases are TGTGCCAGCAGTCCCCGGGGGGCGTCCAACCAAGAGACCCATTACTTC. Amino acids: CASSPRGASNQETHYF.

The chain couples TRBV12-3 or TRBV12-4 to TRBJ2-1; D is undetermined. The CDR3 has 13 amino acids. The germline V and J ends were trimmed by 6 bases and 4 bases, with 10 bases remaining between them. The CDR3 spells CASRPQWYNEQFF. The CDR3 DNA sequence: TGTGCCAGCAGGCCTCAATGGTACAATGAGCAGTTCTTC.

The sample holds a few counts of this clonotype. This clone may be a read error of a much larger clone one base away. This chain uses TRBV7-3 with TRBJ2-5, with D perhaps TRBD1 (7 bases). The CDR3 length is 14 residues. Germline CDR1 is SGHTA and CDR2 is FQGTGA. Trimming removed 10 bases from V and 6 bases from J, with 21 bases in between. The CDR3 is CANSPGGGPQTQYF. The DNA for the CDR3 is TGTGCCAACAGTCCAGGAGGGGGCCCGCAGACCCAGTACTTC.